This TCR beta chain was identified during a study of cytomegalovirus exposure and HLA in healthy donors (dated by TCRdb to between 2016 and 2019). In terms of the full investigation: In an earlier analysis of some 550 of the donors, 250 to 300 Gb of sequence data and approximately 120 million unique TCR beta sequences from about 180 million T cells were reported. Every repertoire in the discovery cohort had been generated on one and the same sequencing platform. An early release that covered about 640 HLA-typed donors contained approximately 300 gigabases of sequencing data and about 84 million unique TCR sequences. On average, 235,054 unique TCR beta nucleotide sequences were sequenced per donor among 300 to 500 genotyped donors of the cohort, with roughly 20% of those sequences being non-productive. A separate validation cohort of about 110 different subjects was used in addition to the 666-subject first cohort. An earlier analysis of 500 to 650 of the donors applied high-throughput TCR beta sequencing to assess whether each TCR beta V gene segment acted as functional or pseudogenic. HLA typing included class I and class II loci at four-digit resolution. Roughly 5 DR-DQ haplotypes were handled as single units for association and clustering, since linkage in the cohort was strong. The number of donors typed differed by locus, with about 629-630 for A, B, C, DRB1 and DQB1, around 500 for DQA1, over 600 for DPA1, and some 440 for DPB1. A later genetic analysis took genome-wide SNP genotypes for about 55% of the 666 donors and used that subset as a discovery cohort. Of the roughly 390 genotyped donors, around 81% fell in the genetic ancestry cluster associated with self-reported Caucasian donors. Alongside the repertoire data, information on donor age, sex, ethnicity and CMV serostatus was compiled. A later analysis re-analyzed previously published TCR beta repertoires from hundreds of donors and added high-resolution HLA genotyping to study TCR occurrence patterns. The T cell repertoires of some 700 subjects were profiled by immunosequencing and related to cytomegalovirus serostatus. The study was designed to test whether signatures of past pathogen exposure could be identified by cataloging public T cell receptors. Rather than drawing on any new phenotypic data, the later analysis identified candidate immune exposures from TCR beta sequences and the way those sequences occurred across donors. To predict cytomegalovirus infection status, the study combined high-throughput TCR immunosequencing, statistical association of individual TCRs with disease status, and machine learning. Broad study findings and their caveats: A further reported finding was that TCR beta sequences accurately predicted the HLA-A and HLA-B alleles for most subjects in the first cohort. The classifier was reported to diagnose cytomegalovirus status with high specificity and sensitivity in both the original and validation cohorts. A few of the identified cytomegalovirus-associated TCR beta chains were confirmed in vitro to be specific for cytomegalovirus antigens. The sequencing pipeline was judged likely to have produced a cluster of highly shared sequence variants as a technical artifact. In a later genetic analysis, fewer N-insertions in productive TCRs were reported among donors in an Asian-associated ancestry cluster than the roughly 710-donor mean. V-gene and J-gene trimming of TCR beta chains was associated with a missense DCLRE1C variant in a later genetic analysis, and the association was replicated in an independent cohort. A later analysis reported that several top co-occurrence clusters appeared linked to parvovirus B19, influenza, CMV and Epstein-Barr virus. In a later analysis, TCR association rates were found to vary across HLA loci, with the most associated TCRs seen for DRB1 alleles and the fewest for HLA-C alleles. Most TCR sequences were observed very rarely across donors, whereas some public TCRs were present in many individuals. This cohort had only TCR beta chains sequenced, and the lack of alpha or paired-chain data limited which features could be detected. Because counts were too low, seventeen rarely observed V segments, including chromosome 9 orphons, were excluded from the earlier analysis of 587 of the donors. Strong co-occurrence of HLA alleles, especially DR and DQ, made assigning TCR associations to individual alleles difficult. Most CMV-associated TCR beta chains appeared to be HLA-restricted in a later analysis, and the HLA associations seemed to be driven largely by CMV exposure. CMV serostatus was the only immune exposure information available for the cohort. The study gave a list of over 150 TCR beta chains associated with cytomegalovirus. The authors suggested that the approach could potentially be extended to other disease states and immunological phenotypes. The 87-base-pair reads could not distinguish some IMGT-functional V segments, including TRBV6-2 and TRBV6-3, so those segments were excluded. In an earlier analysis of some 540 of the donors, most TCR beta V segments appeared in productive rearrangements about 87% or about 30% of the time, broadly matching IMGT annotations. Specific HLA alleles were associated with 16,951 TCR beta sequences at a false discovery rate of 0.05 in a later analysis. In a later analysis, HLA-associated TCR beta chains showed more clonal expansion and lower generation probabilities than non-associated chains that were equally common. Linkage disequilibrium might explain the correlated functional status among segregating V segments, but an unknown experimental factor could not be ruled out. The presence/absence analyses assumed that sequencing depth was roughly uniform across donors, and that assumption may not be true. HLA typing was unavailable for some donors at each locus, so association tests used only the typed subset.

The cohort was made up of 500 to 850 healthy bone marrow donors. At the time of sampling, all cohort members were nominally healthy, though unrecorded immune exposures were likely present. The donor tested CMV seronegative, placing the donor among the approximately 360 seronegative members of the cohort. A peripheral blood sample was collected from each donor, and TCR beta sequencing was performed on peripheral blood mononuclear cells. Genomic DNA was extracted from the blood cell samples with the Qiagen DNeasy Blood Extraction Kit. The CDR3 sequence holds 15 residues, the cysteine and phenylalanine included. Only the CDR3 DNA is retained, 45 bases long and in frame from the first base. Trimming takes 6 bases from V and 7 bases from J, and the germline ends sit 16 bases apart. The germline V gene supplies CDR1 MDHEN and CDR2 SYDVKM. About this clone: Its cognate antigen has yet to be identified. Base qualities were left out, and no much larger clone turns up one base away.

The method was the immunoSEQ multiplex PCR assay. A mixture of 60 forward primers for TCR Vbeta segments and 13 reverse primers for TCR Jbeta segments was used in the multiplex PCR. The CDR3 region of rearranged TCR beta genes was amplified from genomic DNA by a multiplex PCR assay. The Illumina HiSeq System was used to sequence the amplified TCR beta libraries as 87-base-pair reads. The published analysis was carried out like this. Across the 700 or so repertoires, a later analysis counted tens of millions of unique TCR beta chains, roughly 11 million of which were shared by at least two donors. Raw reads were error-corrected and collapsed into unique sequences with a nearest-neighbor algorithm that merged closely related sequences to remove PCR and sequencing errors. CDR3 sequences were aligned to IMGT reference sequences to assign V, D and J gene segments. For a sequence to be retained, a match of at least six nucleotides to both a V gene segment and a J gene segment was required. Rearrangements were called productive when the CDR3 lacked stop codons and stayed in frame with V and J; all others were non-productive. Following IMGT convention, CDR3 was defined as the stretch from the second conserved V-encoded cysteine to the conserved J-encoded phenylalanine. Sequences without an unambiguous match to a single V gene segment were excluded from the earlier analysis of about 600 of the donors. In an earlier analysis of some 590 of the donors, V segments were called functional above 56.7% productive rearrangements and were called segregating when the between-donor standard deviation exceeded 5%. A statistical classification framework was built to diagnose cytomegalovirus status from the catalog of TCR beta chain sequences. V and J gene assignment, in a later analysis, came from comparing TCR nucleotide sequences with IMGT/GENE-DB human TR gene sequences. The TCRdist pipeline was used in a later analysis to assign CDR3 sequences and most-parsimonious VDJ recombination scenarios. In a later analysis, each TCR beta chain was defined by its CDR3 amino acid sequence together with its V-gene family, and reads without a unique V-gene family were excluded. As a way to deal with suspected cross-contamination and a sequencing artifact, a later analysis dropped hundreds of nucleotide sequences that were highly shared and had low generation probability. A later analysis calculated a clonal expansion index for each public chain from normalized within-repertoire ranks of inferred template counts. A later analysis computed generation probabilities with a VDJ recombination model fitted to out-of-frame rearrangements, and checked the results against IGoR. Hypergeometric tests were used in a later analysis to score TCR-TCR, TCR-HLA and TCR-CMV co-occurrence, with a repertoire-size bias correction applied to the TCR pairs. To estimate false discovery rates, a later analysis permuted the HLA or CMV assignments 20 times. A later analysis grouped co-occurring TCRs with DBSCAN, adding TCRdist sequence similarity when clustering within HLA-allele-positive subsets. Repertoires with fewer than 30,000 or more than 120,000 public chains, plus five repertoires with anomalous nucleotide sharing, were excluded from co-occurrence clustering. In its TCRdb copy, this immuneACCESS table keeps in-frame sequences only and misses some clones. Where compared with another copy, unresolved V genes explain less than half of these, and the others have no known cause. The V and J calls and clone size are taken from that table; D and trimming were inferred from the DNA. This sample holds roughly 93,000 clones; around 75% were observed only once. The ten most abundant clones make up 3% to 3.5% of the sample.

The chain uses TRBV28 and TRBJ1-6; the D region possibly corresponds to TRBD1 (5 bases align). The clonotype originates from a man aged 35 to 55 in good health and CMV-seronegative. The sample was PBMCs. Read as DNA, the sequence is TGTGCCAGCAGCGTTGGAGACAGAGGAAATTCACCCCTCCACTTT. This is translated as CASSVGDRGNSPLHF.